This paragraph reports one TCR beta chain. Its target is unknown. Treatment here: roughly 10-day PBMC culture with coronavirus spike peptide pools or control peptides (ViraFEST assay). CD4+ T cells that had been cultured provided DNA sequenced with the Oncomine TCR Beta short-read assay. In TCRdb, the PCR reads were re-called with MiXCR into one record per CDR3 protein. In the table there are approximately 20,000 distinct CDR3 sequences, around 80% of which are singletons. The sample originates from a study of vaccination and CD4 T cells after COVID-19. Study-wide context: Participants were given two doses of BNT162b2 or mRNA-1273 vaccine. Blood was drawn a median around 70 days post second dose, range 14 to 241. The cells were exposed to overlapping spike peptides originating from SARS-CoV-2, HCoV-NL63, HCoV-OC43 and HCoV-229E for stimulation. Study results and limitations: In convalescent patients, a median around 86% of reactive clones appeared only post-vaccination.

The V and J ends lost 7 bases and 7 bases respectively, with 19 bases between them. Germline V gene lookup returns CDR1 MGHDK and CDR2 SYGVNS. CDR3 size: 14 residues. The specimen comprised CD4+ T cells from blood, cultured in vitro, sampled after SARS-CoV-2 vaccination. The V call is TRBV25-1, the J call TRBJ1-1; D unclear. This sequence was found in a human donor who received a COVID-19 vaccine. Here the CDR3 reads CASNGQTLRGEAFF. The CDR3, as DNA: TGTGCCAGCAATGGGCAGACGCTCCGTGGTGAAGCTTTCTTT.